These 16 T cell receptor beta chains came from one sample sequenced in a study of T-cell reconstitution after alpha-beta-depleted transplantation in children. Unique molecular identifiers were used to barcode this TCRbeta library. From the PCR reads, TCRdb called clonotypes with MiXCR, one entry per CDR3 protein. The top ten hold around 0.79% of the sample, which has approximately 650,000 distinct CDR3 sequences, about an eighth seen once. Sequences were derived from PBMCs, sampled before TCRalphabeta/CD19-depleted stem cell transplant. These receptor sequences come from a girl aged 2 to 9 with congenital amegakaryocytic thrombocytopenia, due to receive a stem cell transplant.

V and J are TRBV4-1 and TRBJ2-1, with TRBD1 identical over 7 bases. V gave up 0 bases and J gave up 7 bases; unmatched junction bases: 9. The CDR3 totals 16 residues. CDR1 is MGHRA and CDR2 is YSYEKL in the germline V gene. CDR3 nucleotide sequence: TGCGCCAGCAGCCAAGATTGGGACAGTTCGTGGAATGAGCAGTTCTTC. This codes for CASSQDWDSSWNEQFF.

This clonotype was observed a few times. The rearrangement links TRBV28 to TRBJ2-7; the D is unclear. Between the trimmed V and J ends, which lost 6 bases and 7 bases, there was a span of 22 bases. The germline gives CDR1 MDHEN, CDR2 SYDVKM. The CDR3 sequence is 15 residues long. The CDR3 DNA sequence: TGTGCCAGCAGCCTACACCCCCAGTCCAACTGGGAGCAGTACTTC. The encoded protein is CASSLHPQSNWEQYF.

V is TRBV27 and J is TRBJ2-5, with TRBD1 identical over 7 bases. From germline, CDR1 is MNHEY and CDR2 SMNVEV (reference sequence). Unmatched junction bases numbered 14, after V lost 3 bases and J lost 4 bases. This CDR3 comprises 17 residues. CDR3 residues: CASSFQGRGTDRETQYF. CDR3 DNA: TGTGCCAGCAGTTTCCAAGGCCGAGGGACAGATCGAGAGACCCAGTACTTC.

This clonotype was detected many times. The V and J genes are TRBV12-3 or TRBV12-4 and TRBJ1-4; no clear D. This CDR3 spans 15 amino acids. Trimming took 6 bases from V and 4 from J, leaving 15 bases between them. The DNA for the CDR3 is TGTGCCAGCAGAAATGATCGGATTTTTAATGAAAAACTGTTTTTT. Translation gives CASRNDRIFNEKLFF.

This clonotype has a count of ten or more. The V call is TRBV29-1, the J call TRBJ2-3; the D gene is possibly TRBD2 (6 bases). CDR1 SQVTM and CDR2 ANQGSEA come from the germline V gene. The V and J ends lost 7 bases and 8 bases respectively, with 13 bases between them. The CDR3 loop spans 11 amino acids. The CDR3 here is CSGRLAATQYF. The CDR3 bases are TGCAGCGGTCGATTAGCGGCTACGCAGTATTTT.

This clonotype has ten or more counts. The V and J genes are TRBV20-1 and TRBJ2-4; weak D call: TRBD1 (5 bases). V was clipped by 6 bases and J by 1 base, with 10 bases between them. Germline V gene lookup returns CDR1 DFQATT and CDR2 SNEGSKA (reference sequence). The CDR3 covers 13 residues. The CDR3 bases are TGCAGTGCAGCAGGGTACGCCAAAAACATTCAGTACTTC. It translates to CSAAGYAKNIQYF.

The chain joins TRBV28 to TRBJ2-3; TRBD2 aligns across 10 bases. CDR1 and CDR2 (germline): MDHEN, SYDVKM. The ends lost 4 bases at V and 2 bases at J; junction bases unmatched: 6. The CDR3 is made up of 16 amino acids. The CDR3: CASSSGLAGATDTQYF. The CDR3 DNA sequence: TGTGCCAGCAGTTCGGGGCTAGCGGGAGCCACAGATACGCAGTATTTT.

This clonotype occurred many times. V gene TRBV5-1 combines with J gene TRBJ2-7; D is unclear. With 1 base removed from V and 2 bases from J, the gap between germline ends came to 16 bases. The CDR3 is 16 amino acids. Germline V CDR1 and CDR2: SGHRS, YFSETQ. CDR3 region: CASSLPRASTPYEQYF. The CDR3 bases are TGCGCCAGCAGCTTGCCCCGCGCCAGCACACCCTACGAGCAGTACTTC.

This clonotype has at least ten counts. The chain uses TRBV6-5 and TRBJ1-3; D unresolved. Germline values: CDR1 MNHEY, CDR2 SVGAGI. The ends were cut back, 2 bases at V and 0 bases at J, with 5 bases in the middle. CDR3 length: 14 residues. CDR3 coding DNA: TGTGCCAGCAGTTACGAGAGCTCTGGAAACACCATATATTTT. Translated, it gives CASSYESSGNTIYF.

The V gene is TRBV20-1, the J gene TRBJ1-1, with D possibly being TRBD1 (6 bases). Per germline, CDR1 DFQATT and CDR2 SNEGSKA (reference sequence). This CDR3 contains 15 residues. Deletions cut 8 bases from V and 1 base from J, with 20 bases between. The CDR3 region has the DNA TGCAGTTCACATGACAGGCGGGGCAGGAACACTGAAGCTTTCTTT. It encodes CSSHDRRGRNTEAFF.

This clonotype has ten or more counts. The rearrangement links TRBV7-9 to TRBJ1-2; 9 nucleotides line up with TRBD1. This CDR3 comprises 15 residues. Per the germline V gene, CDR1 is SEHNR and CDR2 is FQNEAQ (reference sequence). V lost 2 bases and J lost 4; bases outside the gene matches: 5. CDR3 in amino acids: CASSLTGGASYGYTF. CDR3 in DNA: TGTGCCAGCAGCTTAACAGGGGGCGCTAGCTATGGCTACACCTTC. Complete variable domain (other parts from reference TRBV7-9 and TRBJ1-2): DTGVSQNPRHKITKRGQNVTFRCDPISEHNRLYWYRQTLGQGPEFLTYFQNEAQLEKSRLLSDRFSAERPKGSFSTLEIQRTEQGDSAMYLCASSLTGGASYGYTFGSGTRLTVV.

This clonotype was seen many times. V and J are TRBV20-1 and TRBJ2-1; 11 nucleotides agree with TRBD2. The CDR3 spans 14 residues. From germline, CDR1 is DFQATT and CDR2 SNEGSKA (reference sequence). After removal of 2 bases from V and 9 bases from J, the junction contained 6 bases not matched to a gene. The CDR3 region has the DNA TGCAGTGCTAGACTAGCGGGAGGATCGGGTGAGCAGTTCTTC. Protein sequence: CSARLAGGSGEQFF.

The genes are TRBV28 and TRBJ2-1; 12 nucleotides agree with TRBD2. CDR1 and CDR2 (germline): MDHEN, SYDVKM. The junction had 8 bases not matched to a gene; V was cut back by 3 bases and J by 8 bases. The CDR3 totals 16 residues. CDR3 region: CASSLFATSGSYEQFF. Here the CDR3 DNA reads TGTGCCAGCAGTTTGTTCGCGACTAGCGGGAGCTATGAGCAGTTCTTC.

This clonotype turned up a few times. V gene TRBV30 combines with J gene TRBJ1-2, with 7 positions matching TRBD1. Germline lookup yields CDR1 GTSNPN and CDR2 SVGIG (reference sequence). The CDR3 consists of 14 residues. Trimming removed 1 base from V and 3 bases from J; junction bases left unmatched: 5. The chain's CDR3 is CAWSAGTVDYGYTF. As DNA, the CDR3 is TGTGCCTGGAGTGCCGGGACAGTCGACTATGGCTACACCTTC. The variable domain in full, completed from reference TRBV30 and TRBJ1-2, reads SQTIHQWPATLVQPVGSPLSLECTVEGTSNPNLYWYRQAAGRGLQLLFYSVGIGQISSEVPQNLSASRPQDRQFILSSKKLLLSDSGFYLCAWSAGTVDYGYTFGSGTRLTVV.

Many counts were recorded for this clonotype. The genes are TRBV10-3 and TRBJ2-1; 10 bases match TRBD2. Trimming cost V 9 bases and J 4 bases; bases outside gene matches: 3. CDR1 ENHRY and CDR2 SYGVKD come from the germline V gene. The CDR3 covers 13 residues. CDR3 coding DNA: TGTGCCATGAATAGCGGGAGGTACAATGAGCAGTTCTTC. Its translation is CAMNSGRYNEQFF.

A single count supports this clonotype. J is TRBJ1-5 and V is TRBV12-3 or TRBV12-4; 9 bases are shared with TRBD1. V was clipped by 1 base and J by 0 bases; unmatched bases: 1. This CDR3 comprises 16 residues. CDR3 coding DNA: TGTGCCAGCAGTTTAGGACAGGGGGTTAGCAATCAGCCCCAGCATTTT. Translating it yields CASSLGQGVSNQPQHF.